These 27 T cell receptor beta chains came from one sample sequenced in a study of vaccination and CD4 T cells after COVID-19. Noted treatment: 10-day PBMC culture with coronavirus spike peptide pools or control peptides (ViraFEST assay). No antigen has been identified for these receptors. The Oncomine TCR Beta short-read assay was applied to DNA of cultured CD4+ T cells. TCRdb recomputed calls from the PCR reads with MiXCR, one row per CDR3 protein. The sample contains 20,000 or so distinct CDR3 sequences, 25% to 30% of which appear only once. Sequenced input: cultured CD4+ T cells from blood. All receptors come from a human donor with COVID-19.

This clonotype has only a few counts. The chain recombines TRBV20-1 with TRBJ1-2; perhaps TRBD1 as D (6 bases). V lost 7 bases, J lost 0 bases, and 27 bases lay in between. CDR1 and CDR2 from the germline V gene are DFQATT and SNEGSKA (reference sequence). The CDR3 covers 18 residues. The CDR3 DNA follows: TGCAGTGGTTTTGGGGGGCTGCCTGATGCCCTATCTAACTATGGCTACACCTTC. It codes for CSGFGGLPDALSNYGYTF.

Comments on this clonotype: This likely comes from a read error, as the CDR3 has no conserved phenylalanine or tryptophan at its end. The J gene is TRBJ1-5, the V gene TRBV20-1; 8 positions agree with TRBD1. The germline V gene encodes CDR1 DFQATT and CDR2 SNEGSKA (reference sequence). V shed 5 bases and J 5 bases; nucleotides not matched to a gene: 8. The CDR3 has 14 residues. The CDR3 region is CSAGDRGPDQPQHL. The CDR3 nucleotides read TGCAGTGCTGGCGACAGGGGACCTGATCAGCCCCAGCATCTT.

This sequence joins TRBV10-3 and TRBJ1-6, with 9 bases aligning to TRBD1. This CDR3 spans 14 amino acids. Germline CDR1 reads ENHRY; CDR2 reads SYGVKD. The trim removed 6 bases at V and 7 bases at J, leaving 4 bases unmatched. This CDR3 is CAISPTGGNSPLHF. The CDR3 region has the DNA TGTGCCATCAGCCCGACAGGGGGGAATTCACCCCTCCACTTT.

The J gene is TRBJ2-1, the V gene TRBV7-8; D tentatively reads TRBD1 or TRBD2 (5 bases each). The V gene's germline CDR1 is SGHVS and CDR2 FQNEAQ. The CDR3 runs 12 residues. Deletions cut 5 bases from V and 3 bases from J, with 5 bases between. The CDR3 protein is CASSGGYNEQFF. The CDR3 DNA sequence: TGTGCCAGCAGCGGGGGCTACAATGAGCAGTTCTTC. Combining the CDR3 with reference TRBV7-8 and TRBJ2-1 gives the whole variable domain GAGVSQSPRYKVAKRGQDVALRCDPISGHVSLFWYQQALGQGPEFLTYFQNEAQLDKSGLPSDRFFAERPEGSVSTLKIQRTQQEDSAVYLCASSGGYNEQFFGPGTRLTVL.

This chain links TRBV10-2 with TRBJ2-5; 9 nucleotides align to TRBD2. This CDR3 spans 14 amino acids. Unmatched junction bases numbered 6, after V lost 0 bases and J lost 10 bases. CDR1 WSHSY and CDR2 SAAADI come from the germline V gene. The CDR3 region has the DNA TGCGCCAGCAGTGAGTCGGCGCGGGGGGGCAACCAGTACTTC. Translation gives CASSESARGGNQYF.

The J gene is TRBJ2-2, the V gene TRBV5-4; no firm D call. Germline-derived CDR1 and CDR2 are SGHNT and YYREEE (reference sequence). This CDR3 spans 14 amino acids. The V end lost 7 bases, the J end lost 7 bases, and 17 bases lay between the germline ends. The CDR3 DNA is TGTGCCAGCTCCACTGGAGACAAACACGGGGAGCTGTTTTTT. It codes for CASSTGDKHGELFF.

This clonotype was seen a handful of times. The chain recombines TRBV21-1 with TRBJ2-7. TRBV21-1 is termed a pseudogene. The CDR3 has 15 amino acids. In DNA form, the CDR3 reads TGTGCCAGCAGCTCAAGCCGAAGGCTCTCCTACGAGCAGTACTTC. It specifies CASSSSRRLSYEQYF.

This sequence joins TRBV20-1 and TRBJ2-7, with TRBD2 matching over 8 bases. CDR1 is DFQATT, CDR2 SNEGSKA, per germline (reference sequence). The CDR3 totals 15 residues. V dropped 1 base and J dropped 2; count of bases not matched to a gene: 7. The chain's CDR3 is CSARVTGGGTYEQYF. CDR3 bases: TGCAGTGCTAGAGTAACGGGGGGGGGCACCTACGAGCAGTACTTC.

The chain is built from TRBV20-1 and TRBJ2-1, with 7 bases matching TRBD2. Germline V gene lookup returns CDR1 DFQATT and CDR2 SNEGSKA (reference sequence). The V segment lost 3 bases and the J segment 4 bases; nucleotides outside the gene matches: 9. The CDR3 sequence is 15 residues long. CDR3 sequence: CSARSTTSVYNEQFF. The CDR3 DNA sequence: TGCAGTGCTAGGTCCACCACTAGCGTTTACAATGAGCAGTTCTTC.

V is TRBV28 and J is TRBJ2-5, with TRBD1 matching over 7 bases. CDR3 size: 14 residues. Germline V gene data show CDR1 as MDHEN and CDR2 as SYDVKM. V shed 1 base, J shed 3 bases, and the junction held 2 bases outside the gene matches. The CDR3 DNA reads TGTGCCAGCAGTTTATTGGGGACAGAAGAGACCCAGTACTTC. Encoded protein: CASSLLGTEETQYF.

In its sample, this clonotype was seen once. As DNA, the CDR3 is TGCAGTGCTAGAACTCCGGGTCGAGAGACCCAGTACTTC. Residues: CSARTPGRETQYF. This chain links TRBV20-1 with TRBJ2-5; D is undetermined. The CDR3 runs to 13 residues. Deletions cut 2 bases from V and 4 bases from J, with 11 bases between. In germline, CDR1 is DFQATT, CDR2 SNEGSKA (reference sequence).

This chain links TRBV19 with TRBJ1-4; TRBD1 might be the D (5 bases). The CDR3 totals 13 residues. Per germline, CDR1 LNHDA and CDR2 SQIVND (reference sequence). Trimming cost V 10 bases and J 4 bases, with 13 bases left between them. This CDR3 reads CATGGWGNEKLFF. CDR3 nucleotides: TGTGCCACCGGGGGGTGGGGTAATGAAAAACTGTTTTTT.

This sequence joins TRBV5-4 and TRBJ1-2; D gene uncertain. V lost 1 base and J lost 7, with 14 bases in between. There are 14 residues in the CDR3. The germline CDR1 and CDR2 sequences are SGHNT and YYREEE (reference sequence). CDR3 coding DNA: TGTGCCAGCAGCTTGTTTGTAGGACTCAGTGGCTACACCTTC. This sequence encodes CASSLFVGLSGYTF. The full variable domain, with the rest looked up from reference TRBV5-4 and TRBJ1-2, is ETGVTQSPTHLIKTRGQQVTLRCSSQSGHNTVSWYQQALGQGPQFIFQYYREEENGRGNFPPRFSGLQFPNYSSELNVNALELDDSALYLCASSLFVGLSGYTFGSGTRLTVV.

The gene calls are TRBV27 and TRBJ1-2; 7 nucleotides match TRBD1. The CDR3 is made up of 13 amino acids. From germline, CDR1 is MNHEY and CDR2 SMNVEV (reference sequence). The trim removed 5 bases at V and 5 bases at J, leaving 5 bases unmatched. The CDR3, as DNA: TGTGCCAGCAGTAGTGACAGGGTATATGGCTACACCTTC. As protein: CASSSDRVYGYTF.

V and J are TRBV11-3 and TRBJ2-3; TRBD2 aligns across 13 bases. Germline assignment: CDR1 SGHNT and CDR2 YENEEA. The V gene end was trimmed by 4 bases and the J gene end by 2 bases; junction bases not matched to a gene: 3. The CDR3 length is 16 residues. This CDR3 reads CASSWGTSGITDTQYF. The DNA of the CDR3 is TGTGCCAGCAGCTGGGGGACTAGCGGGATCACAGATACGCAGTATTTT.

The chain's CDR3 is CASSEGTGQPQHF. CDR3 sequence (DNA): TGTGCCAGCAGTGAGGGGACCGGTCAGCCCCAGCATTTT. The chain joins TRBV6-1 to TRBJ1-5, with a possible D match to TRBD1 (5 bases). There are 13 residues in the CDR3. Germline CDR1 and CDR2: MNHNS and SASEGT. Trimming left V 3 bases short and J 6 bases short, with 9 bases between.

In its sample, this clonotype was seen once. The V and J genes are TRBV4-2 and TRBJ1-4; D not certain. Trimming stripped 4 bases from V and 0 bases from J, with 6 bases between. The CDR3 covers 14 residues. In germline, CDR1 is LGHNA, CDR2 YNFKEQ. The CDR3 loop is CASSPFATNEKLFF. DNA of the CDR3: TGTGCCAGCAGCCCATTTGCAACTAATGAAAAACTGTTTTTT.

This clonotype was seen a handful of times. The chain joins TRBV6-5 to TRBJ1-5; 8 bases line up with TRBD1. This CDR3 has 15 residues. Per germline, CDR1 MNHEY and CDR2 SVGAGI. J was trimmed by 5 bases and V by 2 bases; bases with no gene match: 5. CDR3 nucleotide sequence: TGTGCCAGCAGTTACCCAGGGGGCGCGGATCAGCCCCAGCATTTT. Translation gives CASSYPGGADQPQHF.

This clonotype has only a few counts. The V and J genes are TRBV7-2 and TRBJ2-7, with unresolved D. The V end was cut by 1 base, the J end by 4 bases, with 14 bases between. CDR1 is SGHTA and CDR2 is FQGNSA in the germline V gene. This CDR3 has 15 amino acids. CDR3 in DNA: TGTGCCAGCAGCTTAGGGGCTGCTGCCTTATACGAGCAGTACTTC. Its protein is CASSLGAAALYEQYF. The full variable domain, in which reference TRBV7-2 and TRBJ2-7 provide the parts outside the CDR3, is GAGVSQSPSNKVTEKGKDVELRCDPISGHTALYWYRQSLGQGLEFLIYFQGNSAPDKSGLPSDRFSAERTGGSVSTLTIQRTQQEDSAVYLCASSLGAAALYEQYFGPGTRLTVT.

The chain joins TRBV5-1 to TRBJ2-7, with 7 bases fitting TRBD2. The CDR3 extends over 15 amino acids. Trimming cost V 0 bases and J 2 bases; bases outside gene matches: 5. CDR1 SGHRS and CDR2 YFSETQ come from the germline V gene. CDR3 residues: CASSLAPSGAYEQYF. Written as DNA, the CDR3 is TGCGCCAGCAGCTTGGCCCCTAGCGGAGCCTACGAGCAGTACTTC.

The chain employs TRBV7-2 and TRBJ2-5; 9 bases are shared with TRBD2. The CDR3 has 15 amino acids. Germline trimming cut 5 bases from V and 2 bases from J; bases unmatched to any gene: 6. In germline, CDR1 is SGHTA, CDR2 FQGNSA. This chain's CDR3 is CASSPKTSGQETQYF. DNA of the CDR3: TGTGCCAGCAGCCCAAAGACTAGCGGACAAGAGACCCAGTACTTC.

The rearrangement links TRBV6-4 to TRBJ2-7; weak D call: TRBD2 (6 bases). The CDR3 totals 16 residues. V lost 7 bases to trimming and J lost 0 bases, with 19 bases between them. The germline CDR1 and CDR2 sequences are MRHNA and SNTAGT. CDR3 bases: TGTGCCAGCACCCGCATGGGGGGACTGTCCTCCTACGAGCAGTACTTC. Amino acids: CASTRMGGLSSYEQYF.

The V and J genes are TRBV2 and TRBJ1-2; D is unclear. The CDR3 length is 11 residues. The V end was cut by 3 bases, the J end by 10 bases, with 9 bases between. CDR1 is SNHLY, CDR2 FYNNEI, per germline. The CDR3 coding sequence is TGTGCCAGCAGTGAGGAAGTCCCCTACACCTTC. Protein product: CASSEEVPYTF.

There are a few counts of this clonotype. The CDR3 DNA sequence: TGCGCCAGCAGCCAAGGAACCGGGACTAGCGGGACCTACGAGCAGTACTTC. It codes for CASSQGTGTSGTYEQYF. This chain joins TRBV4-3 and TRBJ2-7; the match to TRBD2 covers 13 bases. The length of the CDR3 is 17 residues. V shed 1 base and J 2 bases; nucleotides not matched to a gene: 5. In germline, CDR1 is LGHNA, CDR2 YSLEER.

V is TRBV29-1 and J is TRBJ1-5, with 7 bases identical to TRBD1. The V gene end was trimmed by 4 bases and the J gene end by 7 bases; junction bases not matched to a gene: 10. Germline CDR1 reads SQVTM; CDR2 reads ANQGSEA. The CDR3 spans 14 residues. CDR3 in amino acids: CSVGAGTESQPQHF. The CDR3 coding sequence is TGCAGCGTTGGGGCAGGGACAGAAAGCCAGCCCCAGCATTTT. The complete variable domain, with remaining parts taken from reference TRBV29-1 and TRBJ1-5, reads SAVISQKPSRDICQRGTSLTIQCQVDSQVTMMFWYRQQPGQSLTLIATANQGSEATYESGFVIDKFPISRPNLTFSTLTVSNMSPEDSSIYLCSVGAGTESQPQHFGDGTRLSIL.

This chain joins TRBV11-2 and TRBJ1-5, with TRBD1 identical over 7 bases. The CDR3 has 13 residues. CDR1 and CDR2 (germline): SGHAT, FQNNGV. The junction had 4 bases not matched to a gene; V was cut back by 4 bases and J by 7 bases. CDR3 sequence: CASSSDREQPQHF. The CDR3 nucleotides are TGTGCCAGCAGCTCCGACAGGGAACAGCCCCAGCATTTT.

In this sample, this clonotype turned up a few times. The CDR3 reads CASNSLGRSNSPLHF. CDR3 sequence (DNA): TGTGCCAGCAATAGCTTGGGCAGGTCTAATTCACCCCTCCACTTT. The chain recombines TRBV5-5 with TRBJ1-6; no clear D gene. This CDR3 is 15 amino acids long. The V end lost 6 bases, the J end lost 6 bases, and 16 bases lay between the germline ends. The germline V gene has CDR1 SGHKS and CDR2 YYEKEE (reference sequence).